This is a list of T cell receptor beta chains from one sample in a study of CD8 T cells in Susac syndrome. From the immunoSEQ multiplex PCR reads, TCRdb called clonotypes with MiXCR, one entry per CDR3 protein. The sample has around 150,000 distinct CDR3 sequences; approximately 94% are singletons. Sample: CD4+ T cells from PBMCs. Source of these receptors: a human donor with Susac syndrome. Each CDR3 is given without its conserved first and last residue. The D gene is left open where the match is weak.

d_gene,v_gene,j_gene,CDR3aa
.,TRBV7-9,TRBJ1-5,ASSPGRNQPQH
TRBD1,TRBV20-1,TRBJ2-7,SARAGTGPYEQY
.,TRBV7-2,TRBJ1-1,ASSWSGGRMNTEAF
TRBD1,TRBV11-2,TRBJ1-2,ASYSPGTGGGYT
.,TRBV20-1,TRBJ2-1,SAIKLVRVGMSNEQF
.,TRBV20-1,TRBJ1-5,SARVNRGNQPQH
TRBD1,TRBV20-1,TRBJ1-2,RPTGGVLNYGYT
TRBD1,TRBV29-1,TRBJ2-7,SVGDRGAVYEQY
.,TRBV20-1,TRBJ1-5,SAPSGAGSQPQH
TRBD1,TRBV3-1,TRBJ1-3,ASSQAWDRGNTIY
.,TRBV24-1,TRBJ2-3,ATSDRVLARGGDTQY
.,TRBV5-4,TRBJ2-1,ASSLPLAQDNEQF
.,TRBV20-1,TRBJ2-4,SARDVAVVQY
.,TRBV29-1,TRBJ1-1,SVVGQLNTEAF
.,TRBV2,TRBJ2-5,ASSEGDGQGRGETQY
.,TRBV7-8,TRBJ2-5,ASSLGRGKETQY
.,TRBV28,TRBJ1-2,ASSAGAHNYGYT
.,TRBV6-2/TRBV6-3,TRBJ2-7,ASSTTNGPTPYEQY
.,TRBV14,TRBJ1-1,ASSEGQNTEAF
.,TRBV7-9,TRBJ2-1,ASSSRDYEQF
.,TRBV9,TRBJ2-1,ASSAGRAPGSYNEQF
.,TRBV3-1,TRBJ1-1,ASSHGVLNTEAF
.,TRBV20-1,TRBJ1-3,SAIFGNTIY
.,TRBV25-1,TRBJ2-1,ASTPEGNEQF
.,TRBV5-4,TRBJ2-2,ASSPGQRRDTGELF
TRBD1,TRBV25-1,TRBJ2-7,ASSESRTGVLGSYEQY
.,TRBV20-1,TRBJ2-3,SGGTGTDTQY
.,TRBV5-1,TRBJ2-2,ASSGTQAAGELF
.,TRBV7-9,TRBJ1-4,ASSLVGGGLEKLF
.,TRBV19,TRBJ2-3,ASSVAKVSDTQY
.,TRBV7-2,TRBJ2-7,ASSSPWPRDYEQY
.,TRBV28,TRBJ1-1,ASTYSGGRPEAF
TRBD1,TRBV6-5,TRBJ2-7,ASSPQGVIPYEQY
TRBD2,TRBV25-1,TRBJ2-6,ASSERGTSVLSGANVLT
TRBD2,TRBV6-5,TRBJ2-1,ASSSGGPRSYNEQF
.,TRBV5-4,TRBJ2-2,ASSLEGGSGELF